This T cell receptor (beta chain) was identified in a study of patients and donors after allogeneic stem cell transplantation (dated by TCRdb to between 2020 and 2021). Library creation used RT-PCR. Sequencing was carried out with a NextSeq 550. The public sequencing data were trimmed at Q25 with fastp and processed into clonotypes with MiXCR by TCRdb, which kept only in-frame beta chains. Each entry is one CDR3 protein sequence, shown with its most common DNA and genes. This sample is represented by more than 850,000 distinct CDR3 sequences; approximately 19% of them were singletons. The ten most abundant clones make up around 6% of the sample. Notes on this clonotype: The antigen it recognizes is unknown. Base qualities are missing; no much larger clone stands one base away.

CDR1 and CDR2, looked up from the germline V gene, are SQVTM and ANQGSEA. V trim: 7 bases; J trim: 3 bases; unmatched bases: 14. The CDR3 goes from the cysteine to the phenylalanine over 16 residues. The entry retains the CDR3 DNA only, 48 bases that are in frame from base 1. The TCR originated in a human donor who was either an allogeneic HSCT recipient or a stem cell or donor lymphocyte infusion donor (not recorded which). It is not recorded whose cells these are; they may come from a transplant donor. The chain was built from TRBV29-1 and TRBJ2-2, with 7 bases aligning to TRBD1. Sample: blood, either unsorted or a sorted T cell fraction (not recorded which). The CDR3 region has the sequence CSANSGRGRDTGELFF. Read as DNA, the sequence is TGCAGCGCCAATTCAGGAAGGGGGCGCGACACCGGGGAGCTGTTTTTT.